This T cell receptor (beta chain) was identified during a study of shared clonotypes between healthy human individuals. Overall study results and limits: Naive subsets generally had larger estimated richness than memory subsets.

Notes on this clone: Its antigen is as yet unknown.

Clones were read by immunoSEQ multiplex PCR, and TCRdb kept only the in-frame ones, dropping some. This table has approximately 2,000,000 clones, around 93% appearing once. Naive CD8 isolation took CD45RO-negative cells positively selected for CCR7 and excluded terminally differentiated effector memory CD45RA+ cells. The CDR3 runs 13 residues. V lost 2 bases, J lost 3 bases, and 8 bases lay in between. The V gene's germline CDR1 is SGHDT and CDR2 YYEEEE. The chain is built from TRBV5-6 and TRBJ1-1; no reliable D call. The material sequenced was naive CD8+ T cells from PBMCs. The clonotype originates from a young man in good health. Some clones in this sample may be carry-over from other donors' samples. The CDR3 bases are TGTGCCAGCAGCTTCAATGGGGACACTGAAGCTTTCTTT. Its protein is CASSFNGDTEAFF.